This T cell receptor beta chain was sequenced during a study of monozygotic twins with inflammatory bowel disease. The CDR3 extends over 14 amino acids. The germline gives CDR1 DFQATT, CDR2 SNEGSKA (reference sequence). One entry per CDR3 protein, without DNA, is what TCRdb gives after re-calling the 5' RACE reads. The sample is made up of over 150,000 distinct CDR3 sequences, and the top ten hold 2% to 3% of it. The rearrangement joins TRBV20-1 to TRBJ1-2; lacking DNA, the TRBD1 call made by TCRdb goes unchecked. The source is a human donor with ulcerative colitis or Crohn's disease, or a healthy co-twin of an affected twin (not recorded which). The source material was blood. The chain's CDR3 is CSVGEGQILAGYTF.